A single sample is the source of the 30 T cell receptor beta chains below, sequenced in a study of CD8 T cells in Susac syndrome. When the RNA was reverse transcribed, random hexamers were used with an input of 0.5 to 1 ug. TCRdb itself ran the immunoSEQ multiplex PCR reads through MiXCR, one entry per CDR3 protein. The sample lists 100,000 to 150,000 distinct CDR3 sequences, just under 95% seen once, with under 0.095% in the top ten. The sequenced sample consisted of CD4+ T cells from PBMCs. The receptors here all came from a human donor with multiple sclerosis.

The chain uses TRBV3-1 and TRBJ1-5; D is perhaps TRBD1 (5 bases). Trimming left V 3 bases short and J 2 bases short, with 14 bases between. The CDR3 extends over 16 amino acids. Germline lookup yields CDR1 LGHDT and CDR2 YNNKEL (reference sequence). CDR3 region: CASSHARDVGNQPQHF. CDR3 in DNA: TGTGCCAGCAGCCATGCCAGGGATGTAGGCAATCAGCCCCAGCATTTT.

The chain links TRBV2 to TRBJ1-1, with D unclear. V shed 6 bases and J shed 1 base, with 12 bases lying between them. This CDR3 is 14 amino acids long. Germline CDR1 and CDR2: SNHLY and FYNNEI. CDR3 bases: TGTGCCAGCAGCCAAGACGGGAAGAACACTGAAGCTTTCTTT. It codes for CASSQDGKNTEAFF.

A few counts support this clonotype. The chain couples TRBV6-1 to TRBJ2-7, with D perhaps matching TRBD1 (6 bases). Trimming removed 7 bases from V and 2 bases from J, with 15 bases in between. The CDR3 runs 14 residues. Germline V lookup: CDR1 MNHNS, CDR2 SASEGT. Here the CDR3 DNA reads TGTGCCAGCACCCTACAGGGCGCCGCCTACGAGCAGTACTTC. Translating gives CASTLQGAAYEQYF.

The V gene is TRBV19, the J gene TRBJ2-4; D not resolved. CDR1 and CDR2 from the germline V gene are LNHDA and SQIVND (reference sequence). Trimming left V 6 bases short and J 1 base short, with 7 bases between. This CDR3 is built from 13 residues. The CDR3 DNA follows: TGTGCCAGTAGGGACGGGGCCAAAAACATTCAGTACTTC. Residues: CASRDGAKNIQYF.

This chain connects TRBV12-3 or TRBV12-4 to TRBJ2-3; D remains ambiguous. Trimming pared 3 bases from V and 5 bases from J, leaving 6 bases between. This CDR3 is built from 12 residues. CDR3 sequence: CASSLDRDTQYF. The CDR3 bases are TGTGCCAGCAGTTTGGACCGAGATACGCAGTATTTT.

The genes are TRBV1 and TRBJ1-1; TRBD1 is taken as the D call from the table, unchecked against the DNA. TRBV1 counts as a pseudogene. This CDR3 has 14 residues. In nucleotides, the CDR3 is TGCACCAGCAGCCAGGATGACAGTATTACTGAAGCTTTCTTT. Translating it yields CTSSQDDSITEAFF.

V gene TRBV20-1 combines with J gene TRBJ1-2; TRBD1 matches at 9 bases. After removal of 4 bases from V and 9 bases from J, the junction contained 12 bases not matched to a gene. The V gene's germline CDR1 is DFQATT and CDR2 SNEGSKA (reference sequence). This CDR3 has 14 amino acids. CDR3 sequence: CSANSGTGRMSYTF. The CDR3 coding sequence is TGCAGTGCTAACTCTGGGACAGGGAGAATGAGCTACACCTTC.

This chain connects TRBV28 to TRBJ2-1; possible D gene TRBD2, 5 bases. The germline CDR1 and CDR2 sequences are MDHEN and SYDVKM. The CDR3 contains 14 residues. Trimming removed 3 bases from V and 5 bases from J, with 11 bases in between. CDR3 sequence (DNA): TGTGCCAGCAGTTTTCCTAGCTGGAACAATGAGCAGTTCTTC. It is translated as CASSFPSWNNEQFF. The full variable domain, its missing parts supplied by reference TRBV28 and TRBJ2-1, is DVKVTQSSRYLVKRTGEKVFLECVQDMDHENMFWYRQDPGLGLRLIYFSYDVKMKEKGDIPEGYSVSREKKERFSLILESASTNQTSMYLCASSFPSWNNEQFFGPGTRLTVL.

For the CDR3, the DNA is TGTGCCAGCAGTACCCGGGACAGAGGCTATGGCTACACCTTC. As protein: CASSTRDRGYGYTF. The chain employs TRBV12-3 or TRBV12-4 and TRBJ1-2; TRBD1 aligns across 7 bases. The length of the CDR3 is 14 residues. V trimming: 5 bases; J trimming: 4 bases; junction bases outside the gene matches: 7.

The V and J genes are TRBV2 and TRBJ1-1; D may be TRBD1 (5 bases). CDR3 size: 15 residues. The ends were cut back, 6 bases at V and 6 bases at J, with 20 bases in the middle. The germline gives CDR1 SNHLY, CDR2 FYNNEI. The chain's CDR3 is CASSFPARGGAEAFF. CDR3 nucleotides: TGTGCCAGCAGCTTTCCCGCCCGCGGGGGGGCTGAAGCTTTCTTT.

The chain recombines TRBV5-1 with TRBJ1-6, with no clear D. V was pared by 0 bases and J by 8 bases, with 3 bases between. This CDR3 is built from 12 residues. The germline V gene has CDR1 SGHRS and CDR2 YFSETQ. The CDR3, as DNA: TGCGCCAGCAGCTTGGTGGATTCACCCCTCCACTTT. Amino acids: CASSLVDSPLHF.

V and J are TRBV7-9 and TRBJ1-1; D possibly corresponds to TRBD1 (5 bases). V lost 3 bases and J lost 4, with 9 bases in between. Germline V gives CDR1 SEHNR, CDR2 FQNEAQ (reference sequence). The CDR3 sequence is 13 residues long. CDR3 DNA: TGTGCCAGCAGCTTTGTCGGGGGCACTGAAGCTTTCTTT. Translating gives CASSFVGGTEAFF.

The chain recombines TRBV5-6 with TRBJ2-5, with 9 bases aligning to TRBD1. This CDR3 comprises 16 residues. Germline-derived CDR1 and CDR2 are SGHDT and YYEEEE. V gave up 4 bases and J gave up 6 bases; unmatched junction bases: 13. DNA for the CDR3: TGTGCCAGCAGCAGCCCCCGGACAGGGGATGAGAAGACCCAGTACTTC. Its translation is CASSSPRTGDEKTQYF.

The rearrangement links TRBV25-1 to TRBJ2-5; D might be TRBD1 (6 bases). Germline lookup yields CDR1 MGHDK and CDR2 SYGVNS. The V end lost 6 bases, the J end lost 4 bases, and 12 bases lay between the germline ends. The CDR3 is made up of 13 amino acids. This CDR3 is CASREPGVETQYF. CDR3 bases: TGTGCCAGCAGGGAGCCAGGGGTAGAGACCCAGTACTTC.

The chain recombines TRBV2 with TRBJ1-6; no definite D call. From germline, CDR1 is SNHLY and CDR2 FYNNEI. With 1 base removed from V and 6 bases from J, the gap between germline ends came to 10 bases. The CDR3 is 15 residues long. CDR3 in amino acids: CASSEGTAVNSPLHF. CDR3 in DNA: TGTGCCAGCAGTGAAGGGACCGCAGTTAATTCACCCCTCCACTTT.

A single count supports this clonotype. The V call is TRBV9, the J call TRBJ2-2; possible D gene TRBD2, 5 bases. This CDR3 contains 16 residues. V lost 0 bases and J lost 4, with 13 bases in between. Looked up from germline, CDR1 is SGDLS and CDR2 is YYNGEE. For the CDR3, the DNA is TGTGCCAGCAGCGTAGGCGAAGGCGGAGGCACCGGGGAGCTGTTTTTT. Its protein product is CASSVGEGGGTGELFF.

The chain links TRBV23-1 to TRBJ2-7; the D is unclear. TRBV23-1 is sorted into the ORF group, with uncertain function. With 6 bases removed from V and 1 base from J, the gap between germline ends came to 25 bases. This CDR3 is built from 18 residues. CDR3 protein: CASSPGAWLPPISYEQYF. As DNA, the CDR3 is TGCGCCAGCAGCCCCGGAGCGTGGCTGCCTCCGATATCCTACGAGCAGTACTTC.

The chain has TRBV6-5 and TRBJ2-4, with D possibly being TRBD1 (6 bases). The germline V gene has CDR1 MNHEY and CDR2 SVGAGI. This CDR3 region has 16 residues. Trimming cost V 0 bases and J 3 bases, with 12 bases left between them. Written as DNA, the CDR3 is TGTGCCAGCAGTTACTCAGGGCAGGGGAGCAAAAACATTCAGTACTTC. Its translation: CASSYSGQGSKNIQYF.

The V and J genes are TRBV23-1 and TRBJ2-1; tentatively, D is TRBD2 (7 bases). TRBV23-1 is an open reading frame, and its role is uncertain. V lost 0 bases, J lost 1 base, and 10 bases lay in between. This CDR3 region has 16 residues. The CDR3: CASSQSRGASYNEQFF. CDR3 sequence (DNA): TGCGCCAGCAGTCAATCCCGGGGGGCGTCCTACAATGAGCAGTTCTTC.

The rearrangement joins TRBV5-1 to TRBJ1-5; perhaps TRBD1 as D (5 bases). The CDR3 runs to 14 residues. Germline lookup yields CDR1 SGHRS and CDR2 YFSETQ. V lost 0 bases, J lost 7 bases, and 11 bases lay in between. CDR3 amino acids: CASSLGSSGQPQHF. The CDR3 DNA follows: TGCGCCAGCAGCTTGGGTTCCTCAGGGCAGCCCCAGCATTTT.

A word on this clonotype: The missing conserved phenylalanine or tryptophan at the end of this CDR3 makes a read error likely. The CDR3: CAISEFGAGNTEAFV. The CDR3 nucleotides are TGTGCCATCAGTGAGTTCGGGGCGGGGAACACTGAAGCTTTCGTT. The rearrangement uses TRBV10-3 and TRBJ1-1; TRBD1 is a possible D gene (5 bases). The CDR3 has 15 residues. In germline, CDR1 is ENHRY, CDR2 SYGVKD. The V end was cut by 1 base, the J end by 1 base, with 10 bases between.

This rearrangement joins TRBV5-4 to TRBJ2-7; 8 bases agree with TRBD1. Germline V gives CDR1 SGHNT, CDR2 YYREEE (reference sequence). Unmatched junction bases numbered 15, after V lost 2 bases and J lost 5 bases. The CDR3 runs to 17 residues. The CDR3 DNA reads TGTGCCAGCAGCTTTCACCCTCGGGACAGGTTAGTCCACGAGCAGTACTTC. Translation gives CASSFHPRDRLVHEQYF.

The chain has TRBV20-1 and TRBJ2-5; 12 bases match TRBD2. Germline trimming cut 7 bases from V and 4 bases from J; bases unmatched to any gene: 16. The CDR3 sequence is 17 residues long. Germline CDR1 DFQATT, CDR2 SNEGSKA (reference sequence). In nucleotides, the CDR3 is TGCAGTGGCTGGGATCTTCTGGCTAGCGGGGGGGGAGAGACCCAGTACTTC. Its protein product is CSGWDLLASGGGETQYF.

V and J are TRBV7-2 and TRBJ1-1; D gene ambiguous. With 3 bases removed from V and 1 base from J, the gap between germline ends came to 9 bases. Germline loops: CDR1 SGHTA, CDR2 FQGNSA. This CDR3 spans 14 amino acids. As DNA, the CDR3 is TGTGCCAGCAGCTTGACCCGACAGAACACTGAAGCTTTCTTT. Translated, it gives CASSLTRQNTEAFF.

The chain combines TRBV7-6 with TRBJ2-7, with 7 bases lining up with TRBD2. The length of the CDR3 is 16 residues. V gave up 5 bases and J gave up 0 bases; unmatched junction bases: 10. Germline-derived CDR1 and CDR2 are SGHVS and FNYEAQ. In DNA form, the CDR3 reads TGTGCCAGCAGCGCACTACTGGCGGGGGACTCCTACGAGCAGTACTTC. This sequence encodes CASSALLAGDSYEQYF.

The rearrangement links TRBV7-6 to TRBJ2-3; TRBD2 matches 7 bases. The J segment lost 13 bases and the V segment lost 1 base, leaving 17 bases of the junction unmatched. The CDR3 spans 16 residues. The V gene's germline CDR1 is SGHVS and CDR2 FNYEAQ. CDR3 loop: CASSLGTAGSLIGEYF. Here the CDR3 DNA reads TGTGCCAGCAGCTTAGGAACAGCGGGGAGCCTAATCGGGGAGTATTTT.

V is TRBV7-2 and J is TRBJ2-1; TRBD2 agrees at 15 bases. Per the germline V gene, CDR1 is SGHTA and CDR2 is FQGNSA. The CDR3 contains 14 residues. V lost 6 bases and J lost 12; bases outside the gene matches: 6. The CDR3 region is CASSSGLAGGSQFF. Written as DNA, the CDR3 is TGTGCCAGCAGTTCGGGACTAGCGGGGGGCTCGCAGTTCTTC.

V is TRBV28 and J is TRBJ2-1, with TRBD1 as a possible D gene (6 bases). Germline-derived CDR1 and CDR2 are MDHEN and SYDVKM. With 3 bases removed from V and 10 bases from J, the gap between germline ends came to 13 bases. The length of the CDR3 is 13 residues. CDR3 nucleotides: TGTGCCAGCAGTTTCCTATCTCAGGGGGAGCAGTTCTTC. This sequence encodes CASSFLSQGEQFF.

The chain links TRBV3-1 to TRBJ2-5; 7 positions agree with TRBD1. J gave up 4 bases and V 2 bases, and 7 bases lay outside the gene matches. Germline-derived CDR1 and CDR2 are LGHDT and YNNKEL (reference sequence). This CDR3 is 15 amino acids long. CDR3 sequence reads: CASSQRPGTAETQYF. The CDR3 DNA follows: TGTGCCAGCAGCCAACGGCCGGGGACAGCAGAGACCCAGTACTTC.

J is TRBJ1-3 and V is TRBV4-2, with 8 bases fitting TRBD1. Trimming cost V 4 bases and J 0 bases; bases outside gene matches: 5. Germline loops: CDR1 LGHNA, CDR2 YNFKEQ. This CDR3 spans 16 amino acids. The CDR3 region has the DNA TGTGCCAGCAGCCGCGGACAGGGCAACTCTGGAAACACCATATATTTT. Residues: CASSRGQGNSGNTIYF.